Listed below are T cell receptor beta chains from one sample, sequenced in a study of T cell responses to AZD1222 COVID-19 vaccine. The assay was immunoSEQ multiplex PCR, and TCRdb's table has in-frame clones only and misses some. The sample consists of about 120,000 clones, around 85% of them appearing once. Sequencing used peripheral blood, obtained on day 0 of AZD1222 vaccination. These receptors came from an adult in good health. Each CDR3 is given with its conserved first and last residue. Each record gives: clone size, J gene, V gene, D gene, CDR3 protein, CDR3 DNA. The D gene is left open where the match is weak. The listing skips clone size in some rows; elsewhere it reads once, few, many or a size class.

>few|TRBJ1-2|TRBV19|NA
CASTPGGTPYTF
TGTGCCAGTACCCCCGGAGGGACTCCTTACACCTTC
>NA|TRBJ2-1|TRBV2|TRBD2
CASSYLTAGGRDEQFF
TGTGCCAGCAGTTACTTAACAGCGGGAGGGAGAGATGAGCAGTTCTTC
>NA|TRBJ2-5|TRBV5-1|NA
CASSLFHQGQETQYF
TGCGCCAGCAGCTTGTTTCATCAGGGGCAAGAGACCCAGTACTTC
>NA|TRBJ2-1|TRBV24-1|NA
CATRRPNEQFF
TGTGCCACGAGACGGCCCAATGAGCAGTTCTTC
>NA|TRBJ2-1|TRBV5-6|TRBD2
CASSHAGGGPSNEQFF
TGTGCCAGCAGCCACGCGGGAGGTGGGCCGTCCAATGAGCAGTTCTTC
>NA|TRBJ2-1|TRBV7-2|NA
CASSVRGAQDEQFF
TGTGCCAGCAGCGTTAGGGGGGCTCAAGATGAGCAGTTCTTC
>once|TRBJ2-3|TRBV7-2|NA
CASSFSQLDTQYF
TGTGCCAGCAGCTTCTCTCAGCTGGATACGCAGTATTTT
>NA|TRBJ2-1|TRBV11-3|NA
CASSLEAGTHSYNEQFF
TGTGCCAGCAGCTTAGAAGCCGGGACTCACTCCTACAATGAGCAGTTCTTC
>NA|TRBJ2-2|TRBV10-3|TRBD2
CAIGNGGADTGELFF
TGTGCCATCGGGAACGGGGGGGCGGACACCGGGGAGCTGTTTTTT
>few|TRBJ1-5|TRBV7-6|NA
CASSPVPGSNQPQHF
TGTGCCAGCAGCCCTGTACCGGGTAGCAATCAGCCCCAGCATTTT
>NA|TRBJ2-5|TRBV6-5|NA
CASSSRHLYQETQYF
TGTGCCAGCAGTTCCCGTCATCTGTACCAAGAGACCCAGTACTTC
>NA|TRBJ1-3|TRBV27|NA
CASSLSAGTSGNTIYF
TGTGCCAGCAGTTTATCGGCGGGTACCTCTGGAAACACCATATATTTT
>NA|TRBJ2-7|TRBV7-2|NA
CASSDGPLKQYF
TGTGCCAGCAGCGACGGCCCCTTGAAGCAGTACTTC
>NA|TRBJ2-5|TRBV27|NA
CASSGARYQETQYF
TGTGCCAGCAGTGGGGCTAGGTACCAAGAGACCCAGTACTTC
>NA|TRBJ2-3|TRBV4-3|NA
CASSRALTGQTSTDTQYF
TGCGCCAGCAGCCGGGCACTAACAGGACAAACTAGCACAGATACGCAGTATTTT
>NA|TRBJ1-5|TRBV11-3|TRBD1
CASSEDREVLIGNQPQHF
TGTGCCAGCAGCGAGGACAGGGAAGTCCTCATTGGCAATCAGCCCCAGCATTTT
>NA|TRBJ1-1|TRBV10-1|TRBD1
CASSRDSSYTEAFF
TGCGCCAGCAGTAGGGACAGCTCGTACACTGAAGCTTTCTTT
>NA|TRBJ2-7|TRBV28|TRBD2
CASSPRLAGGPEQYF
TGTGCCAGCAGTCCCCGTCTAGCGGGAGGGCCCGAGCAGTACTTC
>NA|TRBJ1-5|TRBV28|TRBD1
CASSTDRGEDQPQHF
TGTGCCAGCAGTACCGACAGGGGAGAGGATCAGCCCCAGCATTTT
>NA|TRBJ2-1|TRBV9|TRBD2
CASSGGLAGGLRDEQFF
TGTGCCAGCAGCGGGGGACTAGCGGGAGGGCTGAGGGATGAGCAGTTCTTC
>NA|TRBJ2-3|TRBV9|NA
CASSVVGDTQYF
TGTGCCAGCAGCGTAGTTGGGGATACGCAGTATTTT
>once|TRBJ2-7|TRBV5-1|NA
CASSLNSGSYEQYF
TGCGCCAGCAGCTTGAATAGCGGTTCCTACGAGCAGTACTTC
>NA|TRBJ2-6|TRBV4-3|NA
CASSQDYIASGISGANVLTF
TGCGCCAGCAGCCAAGATTATATCGCTTCAGGGATCTCTGGGGCCAACGTCCTGACTTTC
>once|TRBJ2-7|TRBV6-2/TRBV6-3|NA
CASSETGQIYEQYF
TGTGCCAGCAGTGAGACAGGACAGATCTACGAGCAGTACTTC
>NA|TRBJ2-7|TRBV13|TRBD2
CASSLVGLAGLSYEQYF
TGTGCCAGCAGCTTAGTAGGGCTAGCGGGCCTCTCCTACGAGCAGTACTTC
>NA|TRBJ1-1|TRBV7-3|NA
CASSALRDTEAFF
TGTGCCAGCAGCGCCCTGAGGGACACTGAAGCTTTCTTT
>NA|TRBJ2-1|TRBV13|NA
CASSLKPTGEQFF
TGTGCCAGCAGCTTAAAACCAACGGGGGAGCAGTTCTTC
>NA|TRBJ1-5|TRBV23-1|TRBD1
CASSHATGTDQTLRKARIQPQHF
TGCGCCAGCAGTCATGCGACAGGGACGGACCAAACCCTACGGAAGGCTCGAATACAGCCCCAGCATTTT
>NA|TRBJ1-3|TRBV30|NA
CAWSVSQSSGNTIYF
TGTGCCTGGAGTGTTTCACAGAGCTCTGGAAACACCATATATTTT
>NA|TRBJ1-6|TRBV2|NA
CASSRDANYNSPLHF
TGTGCCAGCAGTCGGGACGCCAACTATAATTCACCCCTCCACTTT
>NA|TRBJ1-2|TRBV27|NA
CASSQGLYGYTF
TGTGCCAGCAGTCAGGGATTATATGGCTACACCTTC
>once|TRBJ2-5|TRBV6-1|NA
CASSHDTTRETQYF
TGTGCCAGCAGTCACGACACGACGCGGGAGACCCAGTACTTC
>NA|TRBJ2-3|TRBV11-2|TRBD2
CASSLGPRGGTDTQYF
TGTGCCAGCAGCTTAGGCCCACGGGGGGGCACAGATACGCAGTATTTT
>NA|TRBJ1-1|TRBV21-1|NA
CASGKLNTEAFF
TGTGCCAGCGGGAAGTTGAACACTGAAGCTTTCTTT
>NA|TRBJ1-1|TRBV6-5|TRBD1
CASSYEDRRGTEAFF
TGTGCCAGCAGTTACGAGGACAGGCGAGGCACTGAAGCTTTCTTT
>NA|TRBJ1-2|TRBV12-3/TRBV12-4|NA
CASTFGEVRGYTF
TGTGCCAGCACTTTTGGGGAAGTGAGGGGCTACACCTTC
>NA|TRBJ1-1|TRBV3-1/TRBV3-2|TRBD1
CASSLDRGNTEAFF
TGTGCCAGCAGCCTAGACAGGGGAAACACTGAAGCTTTCTTT
>NA|TRBJ1-2|TRBV7-2|NA
CASSPLGTYGYTF
TGTGCCAGCAGCCCCCTTGGTACCTATGGCTACACCTTC
>NA|TRBJ1-2|TRBV7-2|NA
CASSFLRTYGYTF
TGTGCCAGCAGCTTCTTACGGACCTATGGCTACACCTTC
>NA|TRBJ2-7|TRBV2|NA
CASKGYSSYEQYF
TGTGCCAGCAAGGGCTACTCCTCCTACGAGCAGTACTTC